This T cell receptor (beta chain) was recovered during a study of STAT3 mutations in large granular lymphocyte leukemia. About the study: Among longitudinally sequenced T-LGLL patients, roughly half had canonical activating STAT3 mutations detected.

Study-wide points: Every T-cell large granular lymphocyte leukemia patient had at least one immunodominant TCR beta clonotype.

Comments on this clone: Its antigen remains unidentified.

This CDR3 is built from 16 residues. The germline gives CDR1 KGHSH, CDR2 LQKENI. V shed 6 bases and J shed 6 bases, with 22 bases lying between them. TCRbeta libraries averaged around 40,000 productive templates per sample. Libraries were prepared by immunoSEQ multiplex PCR; TCRdb keeps only in-frame clonotypes and omits some of them. The data hold 30,000 to 35,000 clones, with 60% to 85% observed a single time. This chain connects TRBV18 to TRBJ2-3; D perhaps matches TRBD2 (7 bases). Source material: peripheral blood mononuclear cells. This clonotype was sampled from a woman aged 45-59 years with T-cell large granular lymphocyte leukemia. Some clones in this sample may be carry-over from other donors' samples. CDR3 sequence reads: CASSPQLGGGLDTQYF. The CDR3 DNA is TGTGCCAGCTCGCCCCAGTTGGGGGGGGGCCTGGATACGCAGTATTTT.